This T cell receptor (beta chain) was sequenced for a study of vaccination effects on CD4 cells after COVID-19. This CDR3 has 13 residues. Deletions cut 2 bases from V and 4 bases from J, with 8 bases between. The germline V gene encodes CDR1 KGHSH and CDR2 LQKENI. Upon completion of under eleven days in culture, CD4+ T cells were isolated. Concerning this clone itself: The antigen remains unidentified.

Only in-frame clones appear in the TCRdb table, and some are missing; sequencing was by immunoSEQ multiplex PCR. The sample includes roughly 56,000 clones, over 60% seen only once; the top ten take 3% to 3.5%. This receptor was identified in a human donor who received a COVID-19 vaccine. Sample: CD4+ T cells from PBMCs cultured without peptide, taken before COVID-19 vaccination. V usage is TRBV18 and J usage is TRBJ2-5; D is possibly TRBD1 (5 bases). This chain's CDR3 is CASSPGQGETQYF. CDR3 DNA: TGTGCCAGCTCACCAGGGCAGGGAGAGACCCAGTACTTC.